The 15 T cell receptor beta chains listed next were all sequenced from one sample in a study of blood T cells in healthy people across ages. Using a J-beta primer mix together with a sample-barcoded 5' primer, a second PCR was run for roughly 7 to 11 cycles. TCRdb recomputed calls from the 5' RACE reads with MiXCR, one row per CDR3 protein. The sample contains 1.5 million to 2 million distinct CDR3 sequences, 28% of which appear only once. Specimen: blood. The origin of the receptors is a woman younger than 45 in good health.

The chain couples TRBV7-9 to TRBJ1-1, with a weak D call TRBD1 (6 bases). Germline CDR1 reads SEHNR; CDR2 reads FQNEAQ (reference sequence). The CDR3 consists of 16 residues. Trimming left V 1 base short and J 2 bases short, with 14 bases between. The CDR3 sequence: CASSLERTVTNTEAFF. Here the CDR3 DNA reads TGTGCCAGCAGCTTAGAGAGGACAGTCACCAACACTGAAGCTTTCTTT.

This clonotype showed up just a few times. The rearrangement joins TRBV10-2 to TRBJ1-4, with a possible D match to TRBD1 (6 bases). Germline V gene lookup returns CDR1 WSHSY and CDR2 SAAADI. V was pared by 9 bases and J by 5 bases, with 16 bases between. CDR3 length: 14 residues. DNA of the CDR3: TGCGCCAGTAAAAACCCAGGGGAAAATGAAAAACTGTTTTTT. It is translated as CASKNPGENEKLFF.

This clonotype was seen a handful of times. The chain recombines TRBV14 with TRBJ2-7, with D possibly TRBD1 on 6 matching bases. V was cut by 4 bases and J by 6 bases, with 25 bases left in between. Germline V gives CDR1 SGHDN, CDR2 FVKESK. This CDR3 is built from 17 residues. CDR3: CASSRDSPGHELFEQYF. In DNA form, the CDR3 reads TGTGCCAGCAGCCGAGATTCCCCGGGACACGAGTTGTTCGAGCAGTACTTC.

This clonotype was observed at least ten times. The chain combines TRBV10-3 with TRBJ2-5; D gene uncertain. Germline V gene lookup returns CDR1 ENHRY and CDR2 SYGVKD. The V end lost 3 bases, the J end lost 1 base, and 9 bases lay between the germline ends. This CDR3 is 14 amino acids long. The CDR3 loop is CAISEGDPQETQYF. DNA for the CDR3: TGTGCCATCAGTGAAGGAGACCCCCAAGAGACCCAGTACTTC.

This clonotype was picked up a small number of times. The chain has TRBV29-1 and TRBJ2-1; unclear D gene. CDR3 length equals 12 residues. Trimming removed 6 bases from V and 2 bases from J, with 8 bases in between. Germline CDR1 and CDR2: SQVTM and ANQGSEA. The CDR3 DNA sequence: TGCAGCGTACCCTTAGCCTACAATGAGCAGTTCTTC. Residues: CSVPLAYNEQFF.

This clonotype was detected ten times or more. At one end the junction does not follow the germline gene, possibly because of a read error. This chain uses TRBV7-2 with TRBJ2-3; 11 bases agree with TRBD2. Looked up from germline, CDR1 is SGHTA and CDR2 is FQGNSA. The CDR3 sequence is 14 residues long. In nucleotides, the CDR3 is TGCGCCAGCAGCTTGGGACTAGCGGCAGATACGCAGTATTTT. It specifies CASSLGLAADTQYF.

This clonotype occurred a few times. The J gene is TRBJ1-5, the V gene TRBV7-9; D unclear. Germline CDR1 and CDR2: SEHNR and FQNEAQ (reference sequence). V lost 3 bases and J lost 5, with 5 bases in between. The CDR3 runs to 12 residues. The CDR3 coding sequence is TGTGCCAGCAGCTTTACAGATCAGCCCCAGCATTTT. Translating gives CASSFTDQPQHF.

Concerning this clonotype itself: Mismatch with germline at one junction end may stem from a read error. The rearrangement links TRBV18 to TRBJ2-5; D unresolved. Germline assignment: CDR1 KGHSH and CDR2 LQKENI. The CDR3 consists of 15 residues. CDR3 DNA sequence: TGTGTCAGCTCACCACGGGTTGCTGACGAAGAGACCCAGTACTTC. Translated, it gives CVSSPRVADEETQYF.

The J gene is TRBJ2-1, the V gene TRBV14; TRBD2 agrees at 7 bases. Germline V gene data show CDR1 as SGHDN and CDR2 as FVKESK. Trimming cost V 1 base and J 8 bases; bases outside gene matches: 11. The CDR3 loop spans 16 amino acids. This CDR3 reads CASSQVFKRGVHEQFF. CDR3 nucleotides: TGTGCCAGCAGCCAAGTTTTTAAGCGGGGAGTTCATGAGCAGTTCTTC.

V gene TRBV7-9 combines with J gene TRBJ2-1, with 12 bases identical to TRBD2. The germline V gene encodes CDR1 SEHNR and CDR2 FQNEAQ (reference sequence). This CDR3 comprises 15 residues. J was trimmed by 10 bases and V by 5 bases; bases with no gene match: 9. In nucleotides, the CDR3 is TGTGCCAGCAGCCCCGAGCTCCTAGCGGGAGGGGAGCAGTTCTTC. Translated, it gives CASSPELLAGGEQFF.

The CDR3: CASSVSVDSNQPQHF. The CDR3 DNA reads TGTGCCAGCAGCGTTTCTGTAGATAGCAATCAGCCCCAGCATTTT. J is TRBJ1-5 and V is TRBV6-5; D remains unclear. This CDR3 comprises 15 residues. Per germline, CDR1 MNHEY and CDR2 SVGAGI. V was pared by 6 bases and J by 0 bases, with 12 bases between.

This clonotype has a count of ten or more. The chain uses TRBV7-2 and TRBJ2-7; 9 bases agree with TRBD2. CDR3 length: 16 residues. Trimming removed 0 bases from V and 1 base from J; junction bases left unmatched: 4. Germline CDR1 and CDR2: SGHTA and FQGNSA. The CDR3 loop is CASSLAPAGGSYEQYF. The DNA for the CDR3 is TGTGCCAGCAGCTTAGCACCAGCGGGGGGTTCCTACGAGCAGTACTTC.

The gene calls are TRBV24-1 and TRBJ2-1, with TRBD2 matching 11 bases. Looked up from germline, CDR1 is KGHDR and CDR2 is SFDVKD. The CDR3 contains 18 residues. Unmatched junction bases numbered 8, after V lost 2 bases and J lost 3 bases. CDR3 sequence (DNA): TGTGCCACCAGTGATTCCGCCCTGACTAGCGGGAACTACAATGAGCAGTTCTTC. It encodes CATSDSALTSGNYNEQFF.

This clonotype came up a few times. This rearrangement joins TRBV11-2 to TRBJ2-1, with 13 nucleotides matching TRBD2. Germline loops: CDR1 SGHAT, CDR2 FQNNGV. The V segment lost 4 bases and the J segment 0 bases; nucleotides outside the gene matches: 9. The CDR3 loop spans 19 amino acids. The CDR3 sequence is CASSSPTSGGSSSYNEQFF. The CDR3 DNA reads as TGTGCCAGCAGCTCTCCGACTAGCGGGGGGTCAAGCTCCTACAATGAGCAGTTCTTC.

The chain is built from TRBV28 and TRBJ2-7; perhaps TRBD1 as D (7 bases). Trimming shortened V by 7 bases and J by 3 bases, and 16 bases separated the two germline ends. This CDR3 is 14 amino acids long. Germline V CDR1 and CDR2: MDHEN, SYDVKM. The CDR3 region has the DNA TGTGCCAGCACATGGACAGGAGGGGGCTACGAGCAGTACTTC. Its translation is CASTWTGGGYEQYF. Variable domain in full (rest from reference TRBV28 and TRBJ2-7): DVKVTQSSRYLVKRTGEKVFLECVQDMDHENMFWYRQDPGLGLRLIYFSYDVKMKEKGDIPEGYSVSREKKERFSLILESASTNQTSMYLCASTWTGGGYEQYFGPGTRLTVT.